This T cell receptor (beta chain) was documented in a study of CD8 T cells in Susac syndrome. Whole-study findings and limits: The study acknowledged a relatively small number of individuals in its TCR sequencing and HLA analysis.

A note on this clonotype: The antigen remains undetermined.

With random hexamers, reverse transcription was performed on about 0.45 to 1 ug of RNA. The CDR3 of TCR beta was amplified by immunoSEQ multiplex PCR across 54 Vbeta and 13 Jbeta. Each CDR3 protein gets one entry after TCRdb re-called the immunoSEQ multiplex PCR reads with MiXCR. This sample has approximately 110,000 distinct CDR3 sequences; around 97% occur once, and the top ten carry roughly 0.096%. TEMRA cells were FACS-enriched, and CD8+ and CD4+ T cells were isolated negatively. CDR1 is SGHRS and CDR2 is YFSETQ in the germline V gene. V lost 5 bases and J 4 bases, leaving 17 bases between the germline ends. This CDR3 is built from 15 residues.

This chain links TRBV5-1 with TRBJ2-3; D gene unclear. Material for sequencing was CD4+ T cells from PBMCs. The sequence came from a human donor in good health. CDR3 in DNA: TGCGCCAGCAGTCTTTGGCCCGGCGAAGCAGATACGCAGTATTTT. Protein sequence: CASSLWPGEADTQYF.